The entry that follows covers one TCR beta chain sequence. This clone was recorded once. Its antigen remains unidentified. No qualities accompany the bases; no much larger clone lies one base away. This record comes from a study of blood T cell repertoires in COVID-19 (dated by TCRdb to the early 2020s). Broadly, across the study: The collaborator samples originated in the United States, Italy and Spain and spanned the acute and convalescent phases of COVID-19. The material from the prospective study consisted of cDNA or gDNA derived from T cells, B-cell-depleted T cells, or PBMCs. Subjects who had been exposed to COVID-19, were actively infected with it, or had recovered from it provided the deeply sampled blood TCRbeta repertoires that made up the dataset. Samples were obtained from the ongoing ImmuneRACE study (first 160 participants) and from roughly 1,300 subjects provided by 6 global collaborators. Nearly every sample came with metadata listing a de-identified subject ID, COVID-19 status, age in years and sex. A freely available public database, intended as a resource for researchers studying the immune response to SARS-CoV-2, is where the repertoires were released. Where available, HLA class I and class II types were taken from metadata supplied by the sample provider and were not determined by assay-based typing. Paper-wide results and their limitations: Clinical and demographic metadata were provided uncurated, with the amount varying by source and participant.

Collaborating institutions collected whole blood in K2EDTA tubes following their own protocols. For TCRbeta analysis, collaborators shipped samples as frozen whole blood, isolated PBMCs, or DNA extracted from either of those sample types. TCRbeta CDR3 regions were amplified from genomic DNA by means of the immunoSEQ Assay, a bias-controlled multiplex PCR. On the authors' methods: The number of nucleated cells in each sample was estimated by amplification of reference gene primers within the assay. To quantify the absolute abundance of each unique TCRbeta CDR3 rearrangement, sequence reads were collapsed and filtered. For each sample, productive Simpson clonality was calculated as the square root of Simpson's diversity index over productive rearrangements. Here the immuneACCESS table is served through TCRdb, limited to in-frame sequences with V and J called. Missing clones are a known gap in these copies; in checked studies unresolved V genes cover under half, and the rest lacks a known reason. Clonal size and the V and J genes are those of that table, whereas D and trimming came from the DNA. In all, the sample holds fewer than 200,000 clones, and about 82% of those were seen once. The leading ten clones occupy around 6.3% of the sample.

The CDR3 starts with the cysteine, ends with the phenylalanine, and has 14 residues. Kept here is only the CDR3 DNA, which spans 42 bases and is read in frame from base 1. From V the trimming removes 0 bases and from J it removes 10 bases, while the gene matches leave 7 bases of the junction unaccounted for. Via the germline V gene, CDR1 is LGHNA and CDR2 YSLEER. The specimen was peripheral blood. The rearrangement combines TRBV4-3 with TRBJ1-1; 8 junctional bases match TRBD1. This TCR derives from a man between 65 and 79 years old with active or convalescent COVID-19. The nucleotide sequence is TGCGCCAGCAGCCAAGATCAAAGGACAGGGCCAGCTTTCTTT. It translates as CASSQDQRTGPAFF.